Described below is a single TCR beta chain sequence and its context. Its target is not known. Assay: immunoSEQ multiplex PCR; the TCRdb copy retains only in-frame clones and omits some. The repertoire has some 140,000 clones, roughly 84% of them found once; the top ten carry roughly 2.1%. These data are taken from a study of cytomegalovirus exposure and HLA in healthy donors. Notes on the study in general: There were 160 or so TCR beta chains listed as cytomegalovirus-associated. Diagnosis of cytomegalovirus status made by the classifier reportedly showed high specificity and sensitivity. Through in vitro validation, a few CMV-associated chains were shown to be specific for CMV antigens. Later, an analysis found that TCR clusters from the first cohort tended to co-occur in the 90 to 150 validation repertoires.

CDR1 SGHDT and CDR2 YYEEEE come from the germline V gene. This CDR3 contains 14 residues. Trimming removed 3 bases from V and 2 bases from J; junction bases left unmatched: 3. The specimen was PBMCs. This clonotype was obtained from a human donor in good health. V is TRBV5-6 and J is TRBJ1-1; 8 bases agree with TRBD1. CDR3 amino acids: CASSWDRSNTEAFF. For the CDR3, the DNA is TGTGCCAGCAGCTGGGACAGGTCAAACACTGAAGCTTTCTTT.